The sequence of this TCR beta chain was determined in a study of T cell responses to AZD1222 COVID-19 vaccine. Study findings and constraints: No day 14 peak samples; only post-peak repertoires were characterized.

This CDR3 contains 17 residues. Germline loops: CDR1 MGHRA, CDR2 YSYEKL. V shed 0 bases and J shed 7 bases, with 21 bases lying between them. In the case of this clone: What it binds is unknown.

Second doses were pooled across both intervals (about 4 or about 12 weeks). The table came from immunoSEQ multiplex PCR; TCRdb's copy has only in-frame clones and leaves some out. Altogether 150,000 or so clones are present, roughly nine tenths being singletons, with the ten largest covering about 3.8%. V is TRBV4-1 and J is TRBJ1-2; D is possibly TRBD1 (5 bases). The source is an adult who received the AZD1222 COVID-19 vaccine. The sample here was peripheral blood, taken 28 days after the second AZD1222 dose. The chain's CDR3 is CASSQDWIGTWDGGYTF. Here the CDR3 DNA reads TGCGCCAGCAGCCAAGATTGGATAGGGACCTGGGATGGTGGCTACACCTTC.